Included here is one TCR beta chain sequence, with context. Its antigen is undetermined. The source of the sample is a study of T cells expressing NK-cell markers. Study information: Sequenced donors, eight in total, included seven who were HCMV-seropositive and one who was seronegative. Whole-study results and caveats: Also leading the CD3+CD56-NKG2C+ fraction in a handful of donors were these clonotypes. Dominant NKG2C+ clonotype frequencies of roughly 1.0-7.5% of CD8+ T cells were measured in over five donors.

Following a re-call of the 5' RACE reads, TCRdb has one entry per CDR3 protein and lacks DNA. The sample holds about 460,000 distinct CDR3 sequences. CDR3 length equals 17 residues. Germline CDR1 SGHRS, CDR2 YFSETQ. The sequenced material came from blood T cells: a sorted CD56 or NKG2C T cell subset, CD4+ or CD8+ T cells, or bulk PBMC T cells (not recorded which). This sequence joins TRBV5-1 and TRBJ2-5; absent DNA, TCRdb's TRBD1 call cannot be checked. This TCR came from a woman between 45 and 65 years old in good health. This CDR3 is CASSLLGQLRGKETQYF.